This T cell receptor beta chain was sequenced in a study of cytomegalovirus exposure and HLA in healthy donors (dated by TCRdb to the late 2010s). Looking at the study overall: An earlier analysis of under 600 of the donors reported more than 250 Gb of sequence data and 117 million unique TCR beta sequences from roughly 180 million T cells. In addition to the first cohort of several hundred subjects, a separate validation cohort of 120 different subjects was used. The T cell repertoires of around 670 subjects were profiled by immunosequencing and related to cytomegalovirus serostatus. The study aimed to test whether cataloging public T cell receptors could reveal signatures of past pathogen exposure. In the later analysis, no new phenotypic data were used to find candidate immune exposures; instead, reliance was placed on TCR beta sequences and their occurrence across donors. High-throughput TCR immunosequencing, statistical association of individual TCRs with disease status, and machine learning were combined to predict cytomegalovirus infection status. To study patterns of TCR occurrence, a later analysis re-analyzed previously published TCR beta repertoires from 666 donors and added high-resolution HLA genotyping. An earlier analysis of a few hundred of the donors applied high-throughput TCR beta sequencing to assess whether each TCR beta V gene segment acted as functional or pseudogenic. The genetic ancestry cluster associated with self-reported Caucasian donors included 70% to 85% of the 350 to 500 genotyped donors. Every discovery cohort repertoire had been produced on one sequencing platform. Alongside the repertoire data, information on donor age, sex, ethnicity and CMV serostatus was compiled. A later genetic analysis used genome-wide SNP genotypes for about three fifths of the 666 donors, treating that subset as a discovery cohort. The number of typed donors differed by locus: about 620-630 for A, B, C, DRB1 and DQB1; 522 for DQA1; 600 to 610 for DPA1; and some 430 for DPB1. HLA typing included class I and class II loci at four-digit resolution. A few DR-DQ haplotypes were handled as single units for association and clustering because linkage in the cohort was strong. An early release covering just under 650 HLA-typed donors comprised roughly 300 gigabases of sequencing data and tens of millions of unique TCR sequences. Among some 410 genotyped donors of the cohort, an average of around 250,000 unique TCR beta nucleotide sequences was sequenced per donor, of which roughly 17% were non-productive.

CDR1 and CDR2, per the germline V gene (reference sequence), are MNHNY and SVGAGI. There are 11 amino acids in the CDR3, from cysteine to phenylalanine inclusive. Left in the record is the CDR3 DNA by itself, 33 bases read in frame from the first base. The V and J ends are trimmed by 7 bases and 2 bases, leaving 5 bases between them. The study at large found these results: An earlier analysis of several hundred of the donors showed that most TCR beta V segments appeared in productive rearrangements either about 87% or about 30% of the time, which broadly matched IMGT annotations. A later analysis found that HLA-associated TCR beta chains were more clonally expanded and had lower generation probabilities than equally common non-associated chains. A further reported finding was that TCR beta sequences accurately predicted the HLA-A and HLA-B alleles for most subjects in the first cohort. Because HLA typing was unavailable for some donors at each locus, only the typed subset was used in association tests. Most TCR sequences were observed very rarely across donors, whereas some public TCRs were present in many individuals. A later analysis reported that several top co-occurrence clusters appeared linked to parvovirus B19, influenza, CMV and Epstein-Barr virus. In a later analysis, the rate of TCR association differed among HLA loci, with DRB1 alleles having the most associated TCRs and HLA-C alleles having the fewest. Compared with the roughly 710-donor mean, donors in an Asian-associated ancestry cluster had fewer N-insertions in productive TCRs, according to a later genetic analysis. Approximately 16 rarely observed V segments, including chromosome 9 orphons, were excluded from the earlier analysis of almost 600 of the donors because counts were too low. Correlated functional status among segregating V segments might be attributable to linkage disequilibrium, but an unknown experimental factor could not be ruled out. CMV serostatus was the only immune exposure information available for the cohort. When HLA alleles, especially DR and DQ, strongly co-occurred, TCR associations were difficult to assign to individual alleles. At a false discovery rate of 0.05, a later analysis linked 15,000 to 20,000 TCR beta sequences to specific HLA alleles. The study listed approximately 150 TCR beta chains as associated with cytomegalovirus. A few of the identified cytomegalovirus-associated TCR beta chains were confirmed in vitro to be specific for cytomegalovirus antigens. The cohort was sequenced for TCR beta chains only, and without alpha or paired-chain data the features that could be detected were limited. A cluster of highly shared sequence variants was judged likely to be a technical artifact of the sequencing pipeline. A later analysis found that most CMV-associated TCR beta chains appeared HLA-restricted, with HLA associations seemingly driven largely by CMV exposure. According to the authors, the approach could potentially be generalized to other disease states and immunological phenotypes. The presence/absence analyses assumed that sequencing depth was roughly uniform across donors, and that assumption may not be true. Because the 87-base-pair reads could not distinguish some IMGT-functional V segments, including TRBV6-2 and TRBV6-3, those segments were excluded. In both the original and validation cohorts, the classifier was reported to diagnose cytomegalovirus status with high specificity and sensitivity. V-gene and J-gene trimming of TCR beta chains was associated with a missense DCLRE1C variant in a later genetic analysis, and the association was replicated in an independent cohort.

Regarding this clone: Its target antigen remains unknown. No base qualities exist here, and no much larger clone lies one base off it.

The cohort was made up of 666 healthy bone marrow donors. At the time of sampling, every cohort member was nominally healthy, though immune exposures that went unrecorded were likely present. The donor was CMV seronegative and was included in the group of 352 seronegative cohort members. Every donor gave a peripheral blood sample, and the peripheral blood mononuclear cells from that sample were used for TCR beta sequencing. Genomic DNA was extracted from the blood cell samples with the Qiagen DNeasy Blood Extraction Kit. The library came from the immunoSEQ multiplex PCR assay. For the multiplex PCR, a mixture combining 60 forward primers for TCR Vbeta segments and 13 reverse primers for TCR Jbeta segments was used. A multiplex PCR assay on genomic DNA amplified the CDR3 region of rearranged TCR beta genes. On the Illumina HiSeq System, the amplified TCR beta libraries were sequenced as 87-base-pair reads. Under the source paper's analysis protocol: A later analysis counted approximately 76 million unique TCR beta chains across the 650 to 700 repertoires, and roughly 9.9 million of these chains were shared by at least two donors. Raw reads were error-corrected and collapsed into unique sequences with a nearest-neighbor algorithm that merged closely related sequences to remove PCR and sequencing errors. To assign V, D and J gene segments, CDR3 sequences were aligned to IMGT reference sequences. For a sequence to be retained, a match of at least six nucleotides was required to both a V gene segment and a J gene segment. A rearrangement was called productive if the CDR3 had no stop codons and remained in frame with V and J, and every other rearrangement was called non-productive. CDR3 was defined according to IMGT convention as the region running from the second conserved V-encoded cysteine to the conserved J-encoded phenylalanine. In an earlier analysis of approximately 590 of the donors, sequences lacking an unambiguous match to a single V gene segment were excluded. An earlier analysis of about 600 of the donors called V segments functional above 56.7% productive rearrangements and segregating when the between-donor standard deviation exceeded 5%. A statistical classification framework was built for diagnosing cytomegalovirus status from the catalog of TCR beta chain sequences. V and J gene assignment, in a later analysis, came from comparing TCR nucleotide sequences with IMGT/GENE-DB human TR gene sequences. A later analysis assigned CDR3 sequences and most-parsimonious VDJ recombination scenarios with the TCRdist pipeline. A later analysis defined each TCR beta chain by its CDR3 amino acid sequence plus V-gene family, and excluded reads lacking a unique V-gene family. As a way to deal with suspected cross-contamination and a sequencing artifact, a later analysis dropped 500 to 700 nucleotide sequences that were highly shared and had low generation probability. For each public chain, a later analysis derived a clonal expansion index from normalized ranks of inferred template counts within each repertoire. Generation probabilities in a later analysis came from a VDJ recombination model fitted to out-of-frame rearrangements, and those results were checked against IGoR. In a later analysis, TCR-TCR, TCR-HLA and TCR-CMV co-occurrence was scored with hypergeometric tests, and a repertoire-size bias correction was applied to TCR pairs. A later analysis estimated false discovery rates by permuting HLA or CMV assignments 20 times. A later analysis grouped co-occurring TCRs with DBSCAN, adding TCRdist sequence similarity when clustering within HLA-allele-positive subsets. For co-occurrence clustering, repertoires with fewer than 30,000 or more than 120,000 public chains were excluded, along with a handful of repertoires with anomalous nucleotide sharing. Not all clones reach the TCRdb copy of this immuneACCESS table, which keeps in-frame sequences only. Checked studies attribute under half of the gap to unresolved V genes and leave the rest unexplained. V, J and clone size are taken as reported in that table, and D and trimming were inferred from the DNA itself. The sample data list under 150,000 clones, and 85% to 90% of these were observed just once. The top ten hold around 5.2% of the sample.

The sample taken for sequencing was PBMCs. This TCR derives from a woman in her twenties or thirties in good health and CMV-seronegative. The chain uses TRBV6-6 and TRBJ1-2; no D gene call is confident. The nucleotide sequence reads TGTGCCAGCAAACAGAACTATGGCTACACCTTC. It encodes CASKQNYGYTF.